This is a list of T cell receptor beta chains from one sample in a study of neurological immune-mediated disorders. TCRdb processed the 5' RACE reads anew with MiXCR; each CDR3 protein has one entry. The sample shows under 90,000 distinct CDR3 sequences, about a tenth of them seen only once. Sequenced input: PBMCs. These receptors originate from a man aged 35-49 years in good health. CDR3s include the opening cysteine and the closing phenylalanine or tryptophan. A D gene is named only where the DNA matches it firmly. Some rows mark clone size as missing; the rest say once, few, many or name a class of expanded clone.

D	V	size	J	CDR3	DNA
TRBD1	TRBV25-1	many	TRBJ1-5	CASRDRADSNQPQHF	TGTGCCAGCAGGGACAGGGCCGATAGCAATCAGCCCCAGCATTTT
TRBD2	TRBV6-5	many	TRBJ2-4	CASRHLAGVAKNIQYF	TGTGCCAGCAGGCACCTAGCGGGGGTAGCCAAAAACATTCAGTACTTC
.	TRBV7-9	many	TRBJ2-6	CASSPKGREVSGANVLTF	TGTGCCAGCAGCCCAAAAGGCAGGGAGGTTTCTGGGGCCAACGTCCTGACTTTC
.	TRBV5-5	many	TRBJ1-1	CASSYRESATEAFF	TGTGCCAGCAGCTACAGGGAGTCGGCCACTGAAGCTTTCTTT
TRBD1	TRBV14	many	TRBJ1-2	CASSQSGGPFGYGYTF	TGTGCCAGCAGCCAATCAGGGGGTCCTTTCGGCTATGGCTACACCTTC
.	TRBV5-1	many	TRBJ1-1	CASSELSGNTEAFF	TGCGCCAGCAGCGAACTTTCAGGTAACACTGAAGCTTTCTTT
.	TRBV20-1	many	TRBJ1-1	CSARMGSEAFF	TGCAGTGCTAGAATGGGGAGTGAAGCTTTCTTT
TRBD2	TRBV5-1	many	TRBJ2-3	CASSRELRLAGTSSTDTQYF	TGCGCCAGCAGCAGAGAACTAAGACTAGCGGGGACCTCTAGCACAGATACGCAGTATTTT
.	TRBV24-1	many	TRBJ2-3	CATSDPYGHGAGTDTQYF	TGTGCCACCAGTGATCCCTATGGACACGGCGCGGGCACAGATACGCAGTATTTT
.	TRBV7-9	many	TRBJ2-1	CASSLLSNEQFF	TGTGCCAGCAGCTTACTTTCAAATGAGCAGTTCTTC
.	TRBV7-2	many	TRBJ2-1	CASSLGVGDIPQFF	TGTGCCAGCAGCTTAGGGGTCGGGGATATTCCCCAGTTCTTC
.	TRBV7-3	few	TRBJ1-4	CASSLSGGINEKLFF	TGTGCCAGCAGCCTTTCGGGGGGAATTAATGAAAAACTGTTTTTT
TRBD2	TRBV20-1	many	TRBJ2-2	CSASPPGLAINTGELFF	TGCAGTGCTAGCCCCCCCGGACTAGCCATAAACACCGGGGAGCTGTTTTTT
TRBD1	TRBV27	few	TRBJ1-2	CVSSSDQYHGTENYGYTF	TGTGTCAGCAGTTCCGATCAATATCACGGGACAGAAAACTATGGCTACACCTTC
.	TRBV5-1	many	TRBJ1-3	CASSEVPTGTSGNTIYF	TGCGCCAGCAGCGAGGTACCGACAGGAACCTCTGGAAACACCATATATTTT
.	TRBV6-6	.	TRBJ2-7	CASSYIPPGAKGAYEQYF	TGTGCCAGCAGTTACATTCCCCCCGGCGCCAAGGGGGCCTACGAGCAGTACTTC
.	TRBV29-1	few	TRBJ2-2	CSVAGRNGELFF	TGCAGCGTAGCGGGCAGGAACGGGGAGCTGTTTTTT
TRBD1	TRBV6-5	few	TRBJ2-7	CASSYDSGTGHSYEQYF	TGTGCCAGCAGTTATGATTCCGGGACAGGGCACTCCTACGAGCAGTACTTC
.	TRBV19	many	TRBJ1-4	CAARTTNEKLFF	TGTGCCGCCCGGACAACTAATGAAAAACTGTTTTTT
.	TRBV12-3/TRBV12-4	many	TRBJ2-7	CASSENSREQYF	TGTGCCAGCAGTGAGAACTCTAGGGAGCAGTACTTC
TRBD2	TRBV6-5	many	TRBJ2-6	CASSTGGAVPGANVLTF	TGTGCCAGCAGCACGGGGGGGGCAGTTCCTGGGGCCAACGTCCTGACTTTC
.	TRBV9	many	TRBJ2-7	CASSGAGVSEQYF	TGTGCCAGCAGCGGAGCAGGGGTAAGCGAGCAGTACTTC
TRBD1	TRBV20-1	many	TRBJ2-7	CSARDLDRASYEQYF	TGCAGTGCTAGGGACTTGGACAGGGCCTCCTACGAGCAGTACTTC
.	TRBV20-1	many	TRBJ1-1	CSAPNTEAFF	TGCAGTGCACCGAACACTGAAGCTTTCTTT
TRBD1	TRBV28	many	TRBJ1-2	CASSLNPGQGIHGYTF	TGTGCCAGCAGTCTGAATCCGGGACAGGGTATTCATGGCTACACCTTC
.	TRBV6-6	.	TRBJ1-1	CASGGWGEWLNTEAFF	TGTGCCAGCGGCGGTTGGGGGGAGTGGCTGAACACTGAAGCTTTCTTT
.	TRBV4-1	.	TRBJ2-7	CASSRSHSSDEQYF	TGCGCCAGCAGCCGGTCTCATAGCAGTGACGAGCAGTACTTC
TRBD1	TRBV5-1	many	TRBJ1-1	CASSLGQGGAEAFF	TGCGCCAGCAGCTTAGGACAGGGGGGCGCTGAAGCTTTCTTT
.	TRBV15	many	TRBJ2-3	CATSRDRGTGTDTQYF	TGTGCCACCAGCAGAGATAGGGGGACGGGCACAGATACGCAGTATTTT
TRBD2	TRBV12-3/TRBV12-4	many	TRBJ2-5	CASSFISSGGTQYF	TGTGCCAGCAGTTTTATCTCTAGCGGGGGGACCCAGTACTTC
.	TRBV11-2	many	TRBJ2-1	CASSFERSEQFF	TGTGCCAGCAGCTTTGAACGGAGTGAGCAGTTCTTC
TRBD1	TRBV20-1	many	TRBJ2-5	CSARTGGPETQYF	TGCAGTGCCAGGACAGGGGGCCCAGAGACCCAGTACTTC
TRBD1	TRBV19	many	TRBJ2-1	CASSITGGSNNEQFF	TGTGCCAGTAGTATCACAGGGGGCAGCAACAATGAGCAGTTCTTC
.	TRBV6-6	many	TRBJ1-5	CASSYSGGGGNQPQHF	TGTGCCAGCAGTTACTCAGGCGGGGGAGGCAATCAGCCCCAGCATTTT
TRBD1	TRBV12-3/TRBV12-4	many	TRBJ2-1	CATQPDRTPGQGRKFPYNEQFF	TGTGCCACACAACCGGACAGAACACCGGGACAGGGAAGGAAGTTCCCCTACAATGAGCAGTTCTTC
TRBD1	TRBV5-6	many	TRBJ2-1	CASSLKGQGFYNEQFF	TGTGCCAGCAGCTTGAAGGGACAGGGCTTTTACAATGAGCAGTTCTTC
.	TRBV14	many	TRBJ2-2	CASSQDRYTGELFF	TGTGCCAGCAGCCAAGACAGATACACCGGGGAGCTGTTTTTT
TRBD2	TRBV3-1	many	TRBJ2-2	CASLGTSGSTGELFF	TGTGCCAGTTTGGGGACTAGCGGGAGTACCGGGGAGCTGTTTTTT
.	TRBV6-6	many	TRBJ1-5	CASSKQPGGSQPQHF	TGTGCCAGCAGCAAACAACCGGGGGGGAGTCAGCCCCAGCATTTT
.	TRBV7-9	many	TRBJ1-1	CASSPSGGGTEAFF	TGTGCCAGCAGCCCGTCGGGAGGGGGCACTGAAGCTTTCTTT
.	TRBV24-1	many	TRBJ2-3	CATSDSLLDTQYF	TGTGCCACCAGTGATTCCCTATTGGATACGCAGTATTTT